The 27 T cell receptor beta chains reported below all come from one sample, sequenced in a study of blood T cell repertoires in COVID-19. Assay: immunoSEQ multiplex PCR; the TCRdb copy retains only in-frame clones and omits some. The sample includes fewer than 500,000 clones, 75% to 90% seen only once; the top ten take 1.1%. The sequencing input was PBMCs or T cells enriched from blood (not recorded which). All receptors derive from a man in his thirties or forties who had recovered from COVID-19.

The chain is built from TRBV3-1 (or the pseudogene TRBV3-2) and TRBJ1-1; 9 nucleotides line up with TRBD1. Per the germline V gene, CDR1 is LGHDT and CDR2 is YNNKEL (reference sequence). V lost 0 bases and J lost 10; bases outside the gene matches: 12. The CDR3 is 16 residues long. The CDR3 loop reads CASSQDSHGTGSGAFF. The CDR3 DNA sequence: TGTGCCAGCAGCCAAGATAGCCACGGGACAGGGAGCGGAGCTTTCTTT.

The chain couples TRBV5-1 to TRBJ1-4; D unclear. Trimming shortened V by 0 bases and J by 3 bases, and 6 bases separated the two germline ends. The CDR3 has 14 amino acids. Germline loops: CDR1 SGHRS, CDR2 YFSETQ. As DNA, the CDR3 is TGCGCCAGCAGCTTGGGTAGTTCTAATGAAAAACTGTTTTTT. It encodes CASSLGSSNEKLFF.

This chain's CDR3 is CASSQDRQVPQHF. As DNA, the CDR3 is TGTGCCAGCAGCCAAGATAGGCAGGTTCCCCAGCATTTT. This chain links TRBV3-1 (or the pseudogene TRBV3-2) with TRBJ1-5; D unresolved. Trimming stripped 0 bases from V and 10 bases from J, with 10 bases between. Germline CDR1 LGHDT, CDR2 YNNKEL (reference sequence). The CDR3 covers 13 residues.

This clone appeared once. The genes are TRBV5-1 and TRBJ1-3; D gene unclear. The CDR3 covers 13 residues. Germline V CDR1 and CDR2: SGHRS, YFSETQ. V was cut by 5 bases and J by 4 bases, with 10 bases left in between. The CDR3 loop reads CASRQLAGNTIYF. CDR3 DNA: TGCGCCAGCAGACAGTTAGCGGGAAACACCATATATTTT.

This clone was counted a single time. The J gene is TRBJ2-1, the V gene TRBV6-6, with TRBD1 as a possible D gene (6 bases). Trimming left V 5 bases short and J 9 bases short, with 14 bases between. The CDR3 extends over 13 amino acids. The V gene's germline CDR1 is MNHNY and CDR2 SVGAGI (reference sequence). For the CDR3, the DNA is TGTGCCAGCAGTAACAGGGAAGTGAGTGAGCAGTTCTTC. As protein: CASSNREVSEQFF.

In this sample, this clone turned up a few times. J is TRBJ2-6 and V is TRBV4-2; 7 positions match TRBD1. J was trimmed by 4 bases and V by 5 bases; bases with no gene match: 8. CDR3 length equals 16 residues. The germline gives CDR1 LGHNA, CDR2 YNFKEQ. The CDR3 DNA is TGTGCCAGCAGCGACAGGGCTACGCCCGGGGCCAACGTCCTGACTTTC. Amino acid sequence: CASSDRATPGANVLTF.

The chain combines TRBV29-1 with TRBJ2-1, with D perhaps matching TRBD2 (6 bases). Germline V gives CDR1 SQVTM, CDR2 ANQGSEA. The CDR3 has 16 amino acids. V was pared by 6 bases and J by 1 base, with 19 bases between. The CDR3 is CSVLTRGVGSYNEQFF. In nucleotides, the CDR3 is TGCAGCGTCTTGACTAGAGGGGTGGGGTCCTACAATGAGCAGTTCTTC.

This clone was seen only a few times. This chain uses TRBV18 with TRBJ1-2; D uncertain. The CDR3 covers 15 residues. CDR1 KGHSH and CDR2 LQKENI come from the germline V gene. Trimming pared 3 bases from V and 2 bases from J, leaving 13 bases between. The CDR3 DNA is TGTGCCAGCTCACCGCGGCGGGGAGACAACTATGGCTACACCTTC. The encoded protein is CASSPRRGDNYGYTF.

This clone was counted only a few times. This chain links TRBV29-1 with TRBJ1-4, with 8 bases lining up with TRBD1. The germline V gene encodes CDR1 SQVTM and CDR2 ANQGSEA. The length of the CDR3 is 13 residues. V gave up 6 bases and J gave up 6 bases; unmatched junction bases: 6. CDR3 amino acids: CSVSDRVDEKLFF. CDR3 sequence (DNA): TGCAGCGTCTCGGACAGGGTTGATGAAAAACTGTTTTTT.

V is TRBV19 and J is TRBJ1-3, with D hard to call. Germline CDR1 and CDR2: LNHDA and SQIVND (reference sequence). V was pared by 7 bases and J by 1 base, with 23 bases between. The CDR3 length is 18 residues. The CDR3 bases are TGTGCCAGTATTCCCCCTGTATGGAGAGGGCGGTCTGGAAACACCATATATTTT. Translated: CASIPPVWRGRSGNTIYF. The complete variable domain, with remaining parts taken from reference TRBV19 and TRBJ1-3, reads DGGITQSPKYLFRKEGQNVTLSCEQNLNHDAMYWYRQDPGQGLRLIYYSQIVNDFQKGDIAEGYSVSREKKESFPLTVTSAQKNPTAFYLCASIPPVWRGRSGNTIYFGEGSWLTVV.

The CDR3, as DNA: TGTGCCTGGAGTTCGTATGAGCAGTTCTTC. Translation: CAWSSYEQFF. V usage is TRBV30 and J usage is TRBJ2-1; no reliable D call. Between the trimmed V and J ends, which lost 2 bases and 8 bases, there was a span of 4 bases. The CDR3 covers 10 residues. Germline V CDR1 and CDR2: GTSNPN, SVGIG (reference sequence).

The chain combines TRBV18 with TRBJ1-1, with D perhaps matching TRBD1 (5 bases). The CDR3 is made up of 20 amino acids. Germline V gene sequence: CDR1 KGHSH, CDR2 LQKENI. The ends were cut back, 0 bases at V and 3 bases at J, with 26 bases in the middle. CDR3 sequence: CASSPPSKRVRGLRYTEAFF. Here the CDR3 DNA reads TGTGCCAGCTCACCACCTAGCAAACGGGTTAGGGGTCTTAGGTACACTGAAGCTTTCTTT.

This chain connects TRBV5-4 to TRBJ2-7; D may be TRBD1 (5 bases). This CDR3 has 15 amino acids. V lost 4 bases to trimming and J lost 0 bases, with 14 bases between them. Germline CDR1 is SGHNT and CDR2 is YYREEE (reference sequence). CDR3 in amino acids: CASSPGQGPSYEQYF. The CDR3 DNA sequence: TGTGCCAGCAGCCCGGGTCAGGGTCCCTCCTACGAGCAGTACTTC.

The chain carries TRBV10-1 and TRBJ2-3; a weak D match, TRBD1 (5 bases). Germline V gene data show CDR1 as WNHNN and CDR2 as SYGVQD (reference sequence). The CDR3 is 13 amino acids. The ends were cut back, 0 bases at V and 8 bases at J, with 9 bases in the middle. The CDR3 DNA reads TGCGCCAGCAGTGAGTCAGGGGCACGTACGCAGTATTTT. It yields the protein CASSESGARTQYF.

The chain recombines TRBV23-1 with TRBJ2-7, with 7 bases identical to TRBD1. TRBV23-1 is flagged as an ORF with uncertain function. This CDR3 is 14 amino acids long. Unmatched junction bases numbered 4, after V lost 2 bases and J lost 3 bases. CDR3 region: CASSQQGQNYEQYF. The DNA of the CDR3 is TGCGCCAGCAGTCAACAGGGACAGAACTACGAGCAGTACTTC.

This clone was seen a handful of times. The J gene is TRBJ2-1, the V gene TRBV30, with 7 bases identical to TRBD1. The CDR3 loop spans 15 amino acids. Per the germline V gene, CDR1 is GTSNPN and CDR2 is SVGIG (reference sequence). J lost 5 bases, V lost 5 bases, and 12 bases had no gene match. CDR3 loop: CAWAFLDRDHNEQFF. The CDR3, as DNA: TGTGCCTGGGCCTTTTTAGACAGGGACCACAATGAGCAGTTCTTC.

The chain employs TRBV30 and TRBJ2-1; D is possibly TRBD2 (6 bases). CDR1 and CDR2 from the germline V gene are GTSNPN and SVGIG (reference sequence). Trimming took off 3 bases at V and 4 bases at J, with 13 bases between the two ends. The CDR3 sequence is 14 residues long. This CDR3 is CAWRGESGYNEQFF. CDR3 nucleotides: TGTGCCTGGAGGGGGGAGAGCGGGTACAATGAGCAGTTCTTC. Full variable domain (missing parts from reference TRBV30 and TRBJ2-1): SQTIHQWPATLVQPVGSPLSLECTVEGTSNPNLYWYRQAAGRGLQLLFYSVGIGQISSEVPQNLSASRPQDRQFILSSKKLLLSDSGFYLCAWRGESGYNEQFFGPGTRLTVL.

The chain recombines TRBV28 with TRBJ1-2; D might be TRBD1 (5 bases). The CDR3 is made up of 13 amino acids. Trimming took off 2 bases at V and 4 bases at J, with 8 bases between the two ends. Per the germline V gene, CDR1 is MDHEN and CDR2 is SYDVKM. CDR3 nucleotide sequence: TGTGCCAGCAGTTTAGACAGCCGCTATGGCTACACCTTC. This translates into CASSLDSRYGYTF.

On this clone itself: One junction end disagrees with the germline gene, perhaps due to a read error. The CDR3 nucleotides read TGCGCCAGCAGTGATCTTTCGGCGGCAGGGACAACGTTC. As protein: CASSDLSAAGTTF. The chain employs TRBV10-2 and TRBJ2-7, with D maybe TRBD1 (6 bases). Germline lookup yields CDR1 WSHSY and CDR2 SAAADI. The CDR3 runs 13 residues.

In nucleotides, the CDR3 is TGCGCCAGCAGCTTAGGACAGGGGTCCGACGAGCAGTACTTC. It codes for CASSLGQGSDEQYF. This chain links TRBV5-1 with TRBJ2-7, with 9 bases that match TRBD1. Germline V gene lookup returns CDR1 SGHRS and CDR2 YFSETQ. Losses at the gene ends were 2 bases for V and 5 bases for J; bases not matched to a gene: 5. The CDR3 is 14 residues long. Filled out from reference TRBV5-1 and TRBJ2-7, the complete variable domain reads KAGVTQTPRYLIKTRGQQVTLSCSPISGHRSVSWYQQTPGQGLQFLFEYFSETQRNKGNFPGRFSGRQFSNSRSEMNVSTLELGDSALYLCASSLGQGSDEQYFGPGTRLTVT.

The chain has TRBV11-2 and TRBJ2-1; TRBD1 is a possible D gene (6 bases). The CDR3 contains 17 residues. V lost 1 base, J lost 0 bases, and 13 bases lay in between. Per the germline V gene, CDR1 is SGHAT and CDR2 is FQNNGV. Here the CDR3 DNA reads TGTGCCAGCAGCTTAGGAGGACAGTGGAGCTCCTACAATGAGCAGTTCTTC. Residues: CASSLGGQWSSYNEQFF.

The genes are TRBV28 and TRBJ2-4, with 10 bases that match TRBD1. The CDR3 contains 18 residues. The J segment lost 3 bases and the V segment lost 6 bases, leaving 14 bases of the junction unmatched. Germline V lookup: CDR1 MDHEN, CDR2 SYDVKM. The CDR3: CASSEPGQGSFDKNIQYF. CDR3 nucleotides: TGTGCCAGCAGCGAACCGGGACAGGGGTCATTCGACAAAAACATTCAGTACTTC.

The chain joins TRBV6-5 to TRBJ2-5; 8 nucleotides match TRBD1. This CDR3 is 13 amino acids long. Germline lookup yields CDR1 MNHEY and CDR2 SVGAGI. V shed 4 bases, J shed 3 bases, and the junction held 1 base outside the gene matches. The CDR3 protein is CASSLQGEETQYF. The DNA for the CDR3 is TGTGCCAGCAGTTTACAGGGGGAAGAGACCCAGTACTTC.

This clone was detected once. The chain recombines TRBV29-1 with TRBJ1-2; maybe TRBD1 (6 bases). The germline V and J ends were trimmed by 4 bases and 7 bases, with 19 bases remaining between them. The CDR3 spans 14 residues. The germline CDR1 and CDR2 sequences are SQVTM and ANQGSEA. The CDR3 region has the DNA TGCAGCGTTGGGGGCAGGGGAAGAATATTTGGCTACACCTTC. It yields the protein CSVGGRGRIFGYTF.

V usage is TRBV12-3 or TRBV12-4 and J usage is TRBJ2-7; unclear D gene. The CDR3 extends over 13 amino acids. V was shortened by 2 bases and J by 4 bases, with 9 bases between the two germline ends. The CDR3 DNA reads TGTGCCAGCAGTTTATATAACACGTACGAGCAGTACTTC. It codes for CASSLYNTYEQYF.

This sequence joins TRBV19 and TRBJ2-7; 8 bases agree with TRBD1. This CDR3 has 15 amino acids. Unmatched junction bases numbered 7, after V lost 4 bases and J lost 2 bases. Germline lookup yields CDR1 LNHDA and CDR2 SQIVND (reference sequence). The CDR3 spells CASSTGQGEAYEQYF. In DNA form, the CDR3 reads TGTGCCAGTAGTACTGGACAGGGAGAGGCCTACGAGCAGTACTTC.

The chain couples TRBV9 to TRBJ2-7, with D unclear. Germline V lookup: CDR1 SGDLS, CDR2 YYNGEE. The CDR3 runs 14 residues. Trimming removed 0 bases at V and 5 bases at J, with 12 bases between. CDR3 residues: CASSVGSGSDEQYF. Written as DNA, the CDR3 is TGTGCCAGCAGCGTAGGTTCGGGTTCCGACGAGCAGTACTTC. The complete variable domain, with remaining parts taken from reference TRBV9 and TRBJ2-7, reads DSGVTQTPKHLITATGQRVTLRCSPRSGDLSVYWYQQSLDQGLQFLIQYYNGEERAKGNILERFSAQQFPDLHSELNLSSLELGDSALYFCASSVGSGSDEQYFGPGTRLTVT.